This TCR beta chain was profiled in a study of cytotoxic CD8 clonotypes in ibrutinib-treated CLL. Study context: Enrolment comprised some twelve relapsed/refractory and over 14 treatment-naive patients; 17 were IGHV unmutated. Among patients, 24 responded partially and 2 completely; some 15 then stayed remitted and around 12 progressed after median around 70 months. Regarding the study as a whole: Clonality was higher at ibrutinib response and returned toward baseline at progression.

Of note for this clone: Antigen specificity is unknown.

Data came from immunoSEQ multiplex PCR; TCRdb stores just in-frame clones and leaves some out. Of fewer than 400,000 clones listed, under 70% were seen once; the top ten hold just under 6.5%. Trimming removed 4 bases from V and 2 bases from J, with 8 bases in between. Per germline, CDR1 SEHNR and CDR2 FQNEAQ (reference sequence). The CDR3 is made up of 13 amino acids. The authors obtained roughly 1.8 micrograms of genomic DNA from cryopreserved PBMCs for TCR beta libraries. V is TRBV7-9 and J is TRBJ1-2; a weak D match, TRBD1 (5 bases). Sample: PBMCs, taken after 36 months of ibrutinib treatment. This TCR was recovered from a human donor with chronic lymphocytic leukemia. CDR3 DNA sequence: TGTGCCAGCAGCTGGGACGCGAACTATGGCTACACCTTC. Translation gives CASSWDANYGYTF.